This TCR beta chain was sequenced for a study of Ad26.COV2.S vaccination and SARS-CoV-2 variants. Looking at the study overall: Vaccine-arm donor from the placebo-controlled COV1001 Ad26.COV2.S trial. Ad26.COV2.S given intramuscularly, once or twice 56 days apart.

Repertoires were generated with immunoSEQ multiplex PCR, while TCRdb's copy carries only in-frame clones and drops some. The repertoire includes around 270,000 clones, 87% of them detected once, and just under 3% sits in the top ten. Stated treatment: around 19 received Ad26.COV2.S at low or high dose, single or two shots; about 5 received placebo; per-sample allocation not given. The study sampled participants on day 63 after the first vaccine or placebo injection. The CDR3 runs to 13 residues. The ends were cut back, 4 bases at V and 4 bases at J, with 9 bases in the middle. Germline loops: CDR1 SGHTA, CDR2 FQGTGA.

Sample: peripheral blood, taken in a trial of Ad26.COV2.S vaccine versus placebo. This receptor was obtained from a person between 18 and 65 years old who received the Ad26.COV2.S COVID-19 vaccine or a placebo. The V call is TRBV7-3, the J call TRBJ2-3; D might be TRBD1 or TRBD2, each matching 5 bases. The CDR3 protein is CASSSGSSDTQYF. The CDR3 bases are TGTGCCAGCAGCTCAGGGAGTTCAGATACGCAGTATTTT.